This T cell receptor beta chain was recovered during a study of early T cells in non-severe SARS-CoV-2 infection. The junction had 6 bases not matched to a gene; V was cut back by 1 base and J by 6 bases. Germline CDR1 reads SGHRS; CDR2 reads YFSETQ. The CDR3 runs to 15 residues. This clonotype was detected many times. Unique molecular identifiers were affixed to single, distinct cDNA molecules. Via MiXCR, TCRdb re-called the 5' RACE reads, giving one row per CDR3 protein. The sample includes fewer than 85,000 distinct CDR3 sequences, about 14% of them seen just once. The material was whole blood, obtained at baseline. The V and J genes are TRBV5-1 and TRBJ2-3; 9 bases fit TRBD2. The origin of this receptor is an adult who was a healthcare worker with PCR-confirmed SARS-CoV-2 infection or an uninfected control (not recorded which). DNA for the CDR3: TGCGCCAGCAGCTTGAGTAGCGGGAGCGGGGATACGCAGTATTTT. This encodes CASSLSSGSGDTQYF.